Listed below are T cell receptor beta chains from one sample, sequenced in a study of monozygotic twins with inflammatory bowel disease. TCRdb re-called the 5' RACE reads and catalogs CDR3 proteins one per entry, DNA excluded. The sample includes 300,000 to 450,000 distinct CDR3 sequences. The source material was blood. The receptors originated from a human donor with ulcerative colitis or Crohn's disease, or a healthy co-twin of an affected twin (not recorded which). The CDR3 runs from the conserved cysteine through the conserved F or W. Fields, in order: J gene, V gene, CDR3 protein.

j_call: TRBJ2-7
v_call: TRBV14
cdr3_aa: CASSPLGVWSSYEQYF

j_call: TRBJ2-7
v_call: TRBV21-1
cdr3_aa: CASSNPRGGSSYEQYF

j_call: TRBJ1-5
v_call: TRBV4-1
cdr3_aa: CASSRMVGGNQPQHF

j_call: TRBJ1-2
v_call: TRBV5-1
cdr3_aa: CASSLEGYGYTF

j_call: TRBJ2-5
v_call: TRBV7-2
cdr3_aa: CASSLRGPLLETQYF

j_call: TRBJ2-1
v_call: TRBV7-8
cdr3_aa: CASSKGLAGYNEQFF

j_call: TRBJ2-1
v_call: TRBV19
cdr3_aa: CASRWKALSYNEQFF

j_call: TRBJ2-1
v_call: TRBV4-2
cdr3_aa: CASSQDGRGGNEQFF

j_call: TRBJ2-7
v_call: TRBV12-3/TRBV12-4
cdr3_aa: CASSQLQQSGAEQYF

j_call: TRBJ2-7
v_call: TRBV3-1
cdr3_aa: CASSQDQGLAGKGQYF

j_call: TRBJ2-3
v_call: TRBV6-1
cdr3_aa: CASSTLTGASTDTQYF

j_call: TRBJ1-2
v_call: TRBV4-2
cdr3_aa: CASSQQGITANYGYTF

j_call: TRBJ2-1
v_call: TRBV11-1
cdr3_aa: CASSLLGHPSYNEQFF

j_call: TRBJ2-1
v_call: TRBV2
cdr3_aa: CASSYDPYNEQFF

j_call: TRBJ2-7
v_call: TRBV20-1
cdr3_aa: CSVRSSTAYEQYF

j_call: TRBJ1-5
v_call: TRBV2
cdr3_aa: CASSLDGGLSISQPQHF

j_call: TRBJ1-2
v_call: TRBV5-6
cdr3_aa: CASTRIGGYTF

j_call: TRBJ1-2
v_call: TRBV5-1
cdr3_aa: CASSLPDRAELGYTF

j_call: TRBJ2-3
v_call: TRBV29-1
cdr3_aa: CSVDGGGTDTQYF

j_call: TRBJ1-1
v_call: TRBV20-1
cdr3_aa: CSANKEGSLSPLNTEAFF

j_call: TRBJ2-7
v_call: TRBV5-1
cdr3_aa: CASSLGLNYEQYF

j_call: TRBJ1-4
v_call: TRBV29-1
cdr3_aa: CSVEGTQTTNEKLFF

j_call: TRBJ1-5
v_call: TRBV24-1
cdr3_aa: CATSDAANGPQHF

j_call: TRBJ1-1
v_call: TRBV7-6
cdr3_aa: CASSLRQGGSTEAFF

j_call: TRBJ2-7
v_call: TRBV10-3
cdr3_aa: CAISSQTGGYDEQYF

j_call: TRBJ2-5
v_call: TRBV9
cdr3_aa: CASGLGTSGGIATQYF

j_call: TRBJ2-7
v_call: TRBV12-3/TRBV12-4
cdr3_aa: CASSLRTGEHEQYF

j_call: TRBJ2-3
v_call: TRBV5-1
cdr3_aa: CASIPGPRDPDTQYF

j_call: TRBJ2-3
v_call: TRBV11-3
cdr3_aa: CASSARPTGGGTDTQYF

j_call: TRBJ2-7
v_call: TRBV27
cdr3_aa: CASQAGKSYEQYF

j_call: TRBJ2-4
v_call: TRBV19
cdr3_aa: CASSSRTLGNKTKNIQYF

j_call: TRBJ1-6
v_call: TRBV11-1
cdr3_aa: CASSAVGQGETSPLHF

j_call: TRBJ2-5
v_call: TRBV15
cdr3_aa: CATSRVSQETQYF

j_call: TRBJ2-2
v_call: TRBV5-1
cdr3_aa: CASSIAVNTGELFF

j_call: TRBJ2-7
v_call: TRBV3-1
cdr3_aa: CASSQDLRPYEQHF

j_call: TRBJ1-1
v_call: TRBV4-3
cdr3_aa: CASSLTDFSGTEAFF

j_call: TRBJ2-7
v_call: TRBV29-1
cdr3_aa: CSVATGSTYEQYF

j_call: TRBJ1-6
v_call: TRBV7-9
cdr3_aa: CASSLTGNYNSPLHF

j_call: TRBJ1-4
v_call: TRBV7-9
cdr3_aa: CASSPPGQEGEKLFF

j_call: TRBJ1-1
v_call: TRBV27
cdr3_aa: CASSLSRTNTEAFF

j_call: TRBJ2-2
v_call: TRBV10-3
cdr3_aa: CAIRDGDTGELFF

j_call: TRBJ2-1
v_call: TRBV18
cdr3_aa: CASSLRLQAVDEQFF

j_call: TRBJ1-1
v_call: TRBV24-1
cdr3_aa: CATSDPSRGNTEAFF

j_call: TRBJ2-7
v_call: TRBV4-3
cdr3_aa: CASSQDTEGREQYF

j_call: TRBJ2-5
v_call: TRBV4-3
cdr3_aa: CASSQVATGKETQYF

j_call: TRBJ1-6
v_call: TRBV5-1
cdr3_aa: CASSLDSYSPLHF

j_call: TRBJ2-5
v_call: TRBV7-7
cdr3_aa: CASSQTEAGVMRETQYF

j_call: TRBJ2-3
v_call: TRBV18
cdr3_aa: CASSPNRGRADTQYF

j_call: TRBJ1-3
v_call: TRBV5-1
cdr3_aa: CASSLQGFSGNTIYF

j_call: TRBJ2-7
v_call: TRBV11-2
cdr3_aa: CASSPWGGGHEQYF

j_call: TRBJ1-1
v_call: TRBV5-5
cdr3_aa: CASSLGIYEAFF

j_call: TRBJ2-2
v_call: TRBV5-1
cdr3_aa: CASSEGHLTGELFF

j_call: TRBJ2-5
v_call: TRBV3-1
cdr3_aa: CASSQGLGMVTQYF

j_call: TRBJ1-5
v_call: TRBV7-8
cdr3_aa: CASSQQGDYQPQHF

j_call: TRBJ2-3
v_call: TRBV4-1
cdr3_aa: CASSQDYRVWDTQYF